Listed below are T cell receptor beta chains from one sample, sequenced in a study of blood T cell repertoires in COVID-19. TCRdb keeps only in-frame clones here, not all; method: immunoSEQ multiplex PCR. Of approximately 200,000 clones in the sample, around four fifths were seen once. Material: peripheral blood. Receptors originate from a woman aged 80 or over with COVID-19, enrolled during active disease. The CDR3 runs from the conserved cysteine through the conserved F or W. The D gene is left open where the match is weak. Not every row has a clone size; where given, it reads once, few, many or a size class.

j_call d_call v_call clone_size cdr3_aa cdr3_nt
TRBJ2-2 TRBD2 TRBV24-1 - CATSDFRVAGVNTGELFF TGTGCCACCAGTGATTTTAGAGTAGCGGGAGTGAACACCGGGGAGCTGTTTTTT
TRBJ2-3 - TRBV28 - CASSFQAGFSSTDTQYF TGTGCCAGCAGTTTTCAAGCTGGTTTTTCTAGCACAGATACGCAGTATTTT
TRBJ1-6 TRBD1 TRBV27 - CASRVGQERNSPLHF TGTGCCAGCAGAGTAGGACAGGAGAGAAATTCACCCCTCCACTTT
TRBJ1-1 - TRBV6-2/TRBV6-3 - CASSAQHATEAFF TGTGCCAGCAGTGCACAGCATGCCACTGAAGCTTTCTTT
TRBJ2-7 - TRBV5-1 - CASSLAGGGNYEQYF TGCGCCAGCAGCTTGGCGGGGGGCGGTAACTACGAGCAGTACTTC
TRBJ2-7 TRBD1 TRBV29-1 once CSISRQGPKPYEQYF TGCAGCATATCTCGACAGGGGCCAAAACCCTACGAGCAGTACTTC
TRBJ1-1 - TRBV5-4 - CASSLDLMGAGEAFF TGTGCCAGCAGCTTGGATTTGATGGGGGCGGGTGAAGCTTTCTTT
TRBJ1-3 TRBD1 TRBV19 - CASSPKGTGARNTIYF TGTGCCAGTAGTCCGAAAGGGACAGGGGCGAGGAACACCATATATTTT
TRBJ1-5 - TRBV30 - CAWSVPGDQPQHF TGTGCCTGGAGTGTACCAGGGGATCAGCCCCAGCATTTT
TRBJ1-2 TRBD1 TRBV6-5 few CASSSGQGWRYTF TGTGCCAGCAGTTCTGGACAGGGTTGGCGCTACACCTTC
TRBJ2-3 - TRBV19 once CASSSLSDSPTQYF TGTGCCAGTAGTAGCTTATCAGACTCCCCAACGCAGTATTTT
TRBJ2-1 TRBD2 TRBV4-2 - CASSQEGSVAGYEQFF TGTGCCAGCAGCCAAGAAGGGTCGGTAGCGGGGTATGAGCAGTTCTTC
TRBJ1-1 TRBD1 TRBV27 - CASRRTGTLNTEAFF TGTGCCAGCAGGAGGACAGGAACCCTGAACACTGAAGCTTTCTTT
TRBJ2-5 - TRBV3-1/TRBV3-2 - CASSRRLEETQYF TGTGCCAGCAGCCGGCGACTAGAGGAGACCCAGTACTTC
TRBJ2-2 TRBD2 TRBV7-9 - CASSSPGGGATGELFF TGTGCCAGCAGCTCCCCTGGCGGGGGGGCCACCGGGGAGCTGTTTTTT
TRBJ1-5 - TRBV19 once CASSLQGEGNQPQHF TGTGCCAGTAGTCTCCAGGGTGAGGGCAATCAGCCCCAGCATTTT
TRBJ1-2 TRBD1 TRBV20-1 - CSATGQGGYTF TGCAGTGCGACAGGACAGGGGGGCTACACCTTC
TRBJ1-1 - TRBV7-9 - CASSREYHEAFF TGTGCCAGCAGCCGGGAGTATCACGAAGCTTTCTTT
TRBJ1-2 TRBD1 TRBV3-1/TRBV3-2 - CASSQGRTGFYGYTF TGTGCCAGCAGCCAGGGGAGGACAGGTTTTTATGGCTACACCTTC
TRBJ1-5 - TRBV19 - CASSSQDSNQPQHF TGTGCCAGTAGTTCCCAGGATAGCAATCAGCCCCAGCATTTT
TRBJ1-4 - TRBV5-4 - CASSFPNEKLFF TGTGCCAGCAGCTTCCCAAATGAAAAACTGTTTTTT
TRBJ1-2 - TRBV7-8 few CASSLDRANYGYTF TGTGCCAGCAGCTTGGACAGAGCCAACTATGGCTACACCTTC
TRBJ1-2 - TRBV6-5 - CASDGEGTFNYGYTF TGTGCCAGCGACGGGGAGGGGACCTTCAACTATGGCTACACCTTC
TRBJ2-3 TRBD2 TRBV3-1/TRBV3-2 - CASSRRTSGASTDTQYF TGTGCCAGCAGCCGGCGGACTAGCGGGGCTAGCACAGATACGCAGTATTTT
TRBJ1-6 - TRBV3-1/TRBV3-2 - CASSQDVRTGSNSPLHF TGTGCCAGCAGCCAAGATGTAAGAACAGGCTCGAATTCACCCCTCCACTTT
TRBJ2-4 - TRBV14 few CASSQDVPLPGLAKNIQYF TGTGCCAGCAGCCAAGATGTCCCTTTGCCGGGTTTGGCCAAAAACATTCAGTACTTC
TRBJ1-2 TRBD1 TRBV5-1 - CASSELLQGQGYTF TGCGCCAGCAGCGAACTACTACAGGGGCAAGGCTACACCTTC
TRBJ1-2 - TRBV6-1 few CASSEGRFYGYTF TGTGCCAGCAGTGAGGGCAGATTCTATGGCTACACCTTC
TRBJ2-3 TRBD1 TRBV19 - CASMGSRDRFTDTQYF TGTGCCAGTATGGGATCCCGGGACAGGTTTACAGATACGCAGTATTTT
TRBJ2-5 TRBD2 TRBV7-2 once CASSLGGLAGGQETQYF TGTGCCAGCAGCTTAGGTGGCTTAGCGGGGGGGCAAGAGACCCAGTACTTC
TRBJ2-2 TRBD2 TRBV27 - CASSLTGGPRELFF TGTGCCAGCAGTTTAACGGGGGGTCCCCGGGAGCTGTTTTTT
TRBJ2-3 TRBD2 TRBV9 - CASSVGLAAISDTQYF TGTGCCAGCAGCGTGGGACTAGCGGCCATCTCAGATACGCAGTATTTT
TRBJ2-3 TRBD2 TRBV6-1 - CASSDGTSGGITITDTQYF TGTGCCAGCAGTGATGGGACTAGCGGGGGTATTACGATCACAGATACGCAGTATTTT
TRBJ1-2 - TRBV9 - CASSLTGPAYGYTF TGTGCCAGCAGCCTGACGGGTCCGGCTTATGGCTACACCTTC
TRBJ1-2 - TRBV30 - CAWSVQRRGYTF TGTGCCTGGAGTGTGCAGAGGAGGGGCTACACCTTC
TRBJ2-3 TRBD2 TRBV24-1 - CATSEAGTSGGSGDTQYF TGTGCCACCAGTGAGGCCGGGACTAGCGGGGGTTCAGGAGATACGCAGTATTTT
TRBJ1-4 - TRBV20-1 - CSASMGQLNEKLFF TGCAGTGCTAGTATGGGGCAGCTTAATGAAAAACTGTTTTTT
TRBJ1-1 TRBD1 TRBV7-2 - CASSLSPGGTIEAFF TGTGCCAGCAGCTTATCACCAGGGGGCACTATTGAAGCTTTCTTT
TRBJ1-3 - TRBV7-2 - CASSLTGTQINTIYF TGTGCCAGCAGCCTAACCGGGACACAAATCAACACCATATATTTT
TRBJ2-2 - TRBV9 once CASSPLSGTNTGELFF TGTGCCAGCAGCCCATTATCGGGGACGAACACCGGGGAGCTGTTTTTT
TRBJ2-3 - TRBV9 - CASSVYGPSTDTQYF TGTGCCAGCAGCGTATATGGGCCTAGCACAGATACGCAGTATTTT